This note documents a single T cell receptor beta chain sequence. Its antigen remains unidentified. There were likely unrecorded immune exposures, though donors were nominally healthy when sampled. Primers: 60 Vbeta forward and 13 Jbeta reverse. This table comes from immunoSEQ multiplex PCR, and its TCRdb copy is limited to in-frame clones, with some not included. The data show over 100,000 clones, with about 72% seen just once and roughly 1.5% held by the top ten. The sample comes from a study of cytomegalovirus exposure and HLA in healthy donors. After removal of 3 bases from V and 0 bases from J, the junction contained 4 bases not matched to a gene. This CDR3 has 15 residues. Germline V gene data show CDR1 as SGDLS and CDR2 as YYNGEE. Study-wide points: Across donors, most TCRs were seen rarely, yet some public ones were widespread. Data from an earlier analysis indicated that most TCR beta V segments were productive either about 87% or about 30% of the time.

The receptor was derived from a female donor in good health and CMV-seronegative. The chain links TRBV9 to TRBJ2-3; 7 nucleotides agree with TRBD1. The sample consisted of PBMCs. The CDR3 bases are TGTGCCAGCAGCGCCGGGACAGCTAGCACAGATACGCAGTATTTT. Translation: CASSAGTASTDTQYF.